This T cell receptor beta chain is drawn from a study of early T cells in non-severe SARS-CoV-2 infection. Study at large: From unsorted whole blood, bulk RNA was sequenced, and the chains remained unpaired.

TCRdb re-derived calls from the 5' RACE reads in MiXCR, one entry per CDR3 protein. Of about 100,000 distinct CDR3 sequences listed, about 13% are singletons. Per germline, CDR1 SQVTM and CDR2 ANQGSEA. Trimming pared 4 bases from V and 1 base from J, leaving 10 bases between. The CDR3 has 13 residues. The chain couples TRBV29-1 to TRBJ1-1; D not certain. The receptor was derived from an adult who was a healthcare worker with PCR-confirmed SARS-CoV-2 infection or an uninfected control (not recorded which). Material: whole blood. The chain's CDR3 is CSVGRQQNTEAFF. The CDR3 DNA reads as TGCAGCGTTGGGAGACAACAGAACACTGAAGCTTTCTTT.